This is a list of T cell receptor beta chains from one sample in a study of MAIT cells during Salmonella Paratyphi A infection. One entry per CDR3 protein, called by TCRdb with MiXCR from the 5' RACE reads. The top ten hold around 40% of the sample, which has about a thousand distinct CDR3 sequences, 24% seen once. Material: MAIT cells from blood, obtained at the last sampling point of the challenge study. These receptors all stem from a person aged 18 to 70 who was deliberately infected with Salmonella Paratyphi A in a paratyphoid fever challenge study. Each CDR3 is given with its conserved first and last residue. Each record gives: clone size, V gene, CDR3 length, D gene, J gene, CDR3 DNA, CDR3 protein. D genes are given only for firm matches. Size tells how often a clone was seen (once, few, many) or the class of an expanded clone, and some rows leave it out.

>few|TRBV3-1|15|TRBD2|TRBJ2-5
TGTGCCAGCAGCCCGACTAGCGCTGGCCAAGAGACCCAGTACTTC
CASSPTSAGQETQYF
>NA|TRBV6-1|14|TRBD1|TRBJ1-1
TGTGCCAGCAGGGGGACAGGTTTTCCCACTGAAGCTTTCTTT
CASRGTGFPTEAFF
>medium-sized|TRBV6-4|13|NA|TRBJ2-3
TGTGCCAGCAGTGTCACAGGCACAGATACGCAGTATTTT
CASSVTGTDTQYF
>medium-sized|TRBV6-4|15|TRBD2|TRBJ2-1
TGTGCCAGCAGTGCACTAGCGGGCTCCTACAATGAGCAGTTCTTC
CASSALAGSYNEQFF
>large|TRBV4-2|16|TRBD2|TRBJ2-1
TGTGCCAGCAGCCAAGAGACGGGAGGTTCCTACAATGAGCAGTTCTTC
CASSQETGGSYNEQFF
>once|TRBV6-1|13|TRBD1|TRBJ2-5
TGTGCCAGCAGGGGGACAGTTCCGGAGACCCAGTACTTC
CASRGTVPETQYF
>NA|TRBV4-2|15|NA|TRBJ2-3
TGTGCCAGCAGCCAAGGCTTAGCGGCGGCAGATACGCAGTATTTT
CASSQGLAAADTQYF
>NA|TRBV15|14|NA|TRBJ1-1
TGTGCCACCAGCAGAGATCGGGAAGCGACTGAAGCTTTCTTT
CATSRDREATEAFF
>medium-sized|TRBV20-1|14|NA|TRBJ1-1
TGCAGTGCTAAACCGACAGATATGAACACTGAAGCTTTCTTT
CSAKPTDMNTEAFF
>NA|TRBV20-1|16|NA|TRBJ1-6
TGCAGTGCTAGAGATTCTCTACAAGAGCATAATTCACCCCTCCACTTT
CSARDSLQEHNSPLHF
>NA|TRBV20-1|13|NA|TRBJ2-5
TGCAGTGCTCCGCGGGACCAGCTGGAGACCCAGTACTTC
CSAPRDQLETQYF
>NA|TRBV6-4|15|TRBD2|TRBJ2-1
TGTGCCAGCAGTGACGGGGTAGCGGGAAACAATGAGCAGTTCTTC
CASSDGVAGNNEQFF